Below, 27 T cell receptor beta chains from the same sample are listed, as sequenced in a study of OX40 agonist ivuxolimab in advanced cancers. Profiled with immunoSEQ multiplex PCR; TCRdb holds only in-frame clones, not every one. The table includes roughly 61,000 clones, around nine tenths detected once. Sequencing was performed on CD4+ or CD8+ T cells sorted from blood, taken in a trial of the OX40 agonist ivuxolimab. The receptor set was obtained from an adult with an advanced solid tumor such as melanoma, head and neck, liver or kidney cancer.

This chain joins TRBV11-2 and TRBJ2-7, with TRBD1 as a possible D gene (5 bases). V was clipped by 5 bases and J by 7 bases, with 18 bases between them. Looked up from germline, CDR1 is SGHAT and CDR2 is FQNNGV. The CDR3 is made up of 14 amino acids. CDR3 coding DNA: TGTGCCAGCAGCCAGACCCAGGGAAATGGGGAGCAGTACTTC. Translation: CASSQTQGNGEQYF.

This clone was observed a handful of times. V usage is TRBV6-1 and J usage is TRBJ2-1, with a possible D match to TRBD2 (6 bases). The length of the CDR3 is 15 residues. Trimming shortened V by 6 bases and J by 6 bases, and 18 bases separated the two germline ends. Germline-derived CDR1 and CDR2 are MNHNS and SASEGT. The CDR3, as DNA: TGTGCCAGCAGCACCGGGACTTCAATCCCCAATGAGCAGTTCTTC. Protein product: CASSTGTSIPNEQFF.

The CDR3 nucleotides are TGTGCCTGGAGCTCAGGACAGTTTAATTCACCCCTCCACTTT. It codes for CAWSSGQFNSPLHF. The chain has TRBV30 and TRBJ1-6; tentative D call: TRBD1 (6 bases). Germline V gene lookup returns CDR1 GTSNPN and CDR2 SVGIG (reference sequence). V shed 3 bases and J shed 6 bases, with 12 bases lying between them. The CDR3 length is 14 residues.

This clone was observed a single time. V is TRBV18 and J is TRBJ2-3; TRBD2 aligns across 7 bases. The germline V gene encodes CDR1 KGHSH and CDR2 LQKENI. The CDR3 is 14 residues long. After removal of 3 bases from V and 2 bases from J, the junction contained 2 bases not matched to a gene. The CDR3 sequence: CASSPSGATDTQYF. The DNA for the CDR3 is TGTGCCAGCTCACCGAGCGGGGCCACAGATACGCAGTATTTT.

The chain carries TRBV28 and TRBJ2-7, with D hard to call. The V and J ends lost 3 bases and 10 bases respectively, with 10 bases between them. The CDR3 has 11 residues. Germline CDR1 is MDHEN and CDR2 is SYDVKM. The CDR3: CASSFDTNQYF. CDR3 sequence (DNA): TGTGCCAGCAGTTTCGACACCAACCAGTACTTC.

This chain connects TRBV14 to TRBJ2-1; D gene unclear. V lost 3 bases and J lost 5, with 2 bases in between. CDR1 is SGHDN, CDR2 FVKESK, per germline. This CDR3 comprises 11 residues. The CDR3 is CASSHNNEQFF. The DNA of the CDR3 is TGTGCCAGCAGCCACAACAATGAGCAGTTCTTC.

The CDR3 here is CASSFLGTSGSYEQYF. In DNA form, the CDR3 reads TGTGCCAGCAGCTTCCTCGGGACTAGCGGCTCCTACGAGCAGTACTTC. The chain is built from TRBV5-6 and TRBJ2-7; 11 bases match TRBD2. This CDR3 contains 16 residues. Germline CDR1 reads SGHDT; CDR2 reads YYEEEE. V was clipped by 2 bases and J by 0 bases; unmatched bases: 4.

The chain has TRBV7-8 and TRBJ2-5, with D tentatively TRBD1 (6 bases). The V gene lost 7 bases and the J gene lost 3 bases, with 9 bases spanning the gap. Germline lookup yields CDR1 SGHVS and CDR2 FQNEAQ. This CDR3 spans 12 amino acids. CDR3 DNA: TGTGCCAGCAAGCGGACAGAAGAGACCCAGTACTTC. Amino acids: CASKRTEETQYF.

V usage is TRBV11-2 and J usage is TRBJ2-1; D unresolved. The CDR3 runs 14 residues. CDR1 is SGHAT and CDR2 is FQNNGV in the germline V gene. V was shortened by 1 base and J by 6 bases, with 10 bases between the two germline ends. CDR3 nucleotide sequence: TGTGCCAGCAGCTTAGGCCCATCCATCAATGAGCAGTTCTTC. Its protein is CASSLGPSINEQFF.

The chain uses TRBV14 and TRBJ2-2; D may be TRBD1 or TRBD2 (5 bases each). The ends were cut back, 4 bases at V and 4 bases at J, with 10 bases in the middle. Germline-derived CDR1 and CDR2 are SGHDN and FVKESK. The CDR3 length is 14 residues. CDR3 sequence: CASSLGGGTGELFF. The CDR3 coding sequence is TGTGCCAGCAGCCTTGGGGGTGGCACCGGGGAGCTGTTTTTT. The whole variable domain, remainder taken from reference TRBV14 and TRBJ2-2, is EAGVTQFPSHSVIEKGQTVTLRCDPISGHDNLYWYRRVMGKEIKFLLHFVKESKQDESGMPNNRFLAERTGGTYSTLKVQPAELEDSGVYFCASSLGGGTGELFFGEGSRLTVL.

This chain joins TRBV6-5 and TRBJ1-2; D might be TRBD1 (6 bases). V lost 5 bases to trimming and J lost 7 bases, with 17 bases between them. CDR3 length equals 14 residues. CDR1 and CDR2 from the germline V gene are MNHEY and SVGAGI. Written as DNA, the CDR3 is TGTGCCAGCAGTCGCGGGGGGGGCGCAGGTGGCTACACCTTC. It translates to CASSRGGGAGGYTF.

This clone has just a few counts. The CDR3 is CASSTGQVSTDTQYF. Written as DNA, the CDR3 is TGTGCCAGCAGCACGGGACAGGTGAGCACAGATACGCAGTATTTT. The chain combines TRBV9 with TRBJ2-3; 8 bases are shared with TRBD1. V gave up 4 bases and J gave up 0 bases; unmatched junction bases: 4. The CDR3 covers 15 residues. The V gene's germline CDR1 is SGDLS and CDR2 YYNGEE.

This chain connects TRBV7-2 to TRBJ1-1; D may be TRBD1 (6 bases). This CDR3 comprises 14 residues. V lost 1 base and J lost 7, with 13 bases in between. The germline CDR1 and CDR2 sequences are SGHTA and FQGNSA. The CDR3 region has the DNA TGTGCCAGCAGCTTAGGGAATGTACAGGGTGAAGCTTTCTTT. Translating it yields CASSLGNVQGEAFF. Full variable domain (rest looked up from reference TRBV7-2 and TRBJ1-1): GAGVSQSPSNKVTEKGKDVELRCDPISGHTALYWYRQSLGQGLEFLIYFQGNSAPDKSGLPSDRFSAERTGGSVSTLTIQRTQQEDSAVYLCASSLGNVQGEAFFGQGTRLTVV.

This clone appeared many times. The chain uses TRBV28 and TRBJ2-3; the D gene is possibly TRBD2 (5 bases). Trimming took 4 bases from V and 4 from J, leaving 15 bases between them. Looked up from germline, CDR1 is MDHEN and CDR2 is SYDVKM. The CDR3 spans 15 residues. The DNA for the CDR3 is TGTGCCAGCAGTTCTACTCTAGGGCGGGCAGATACGCAGTATTTT. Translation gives CASSSTLGRADTQYF.

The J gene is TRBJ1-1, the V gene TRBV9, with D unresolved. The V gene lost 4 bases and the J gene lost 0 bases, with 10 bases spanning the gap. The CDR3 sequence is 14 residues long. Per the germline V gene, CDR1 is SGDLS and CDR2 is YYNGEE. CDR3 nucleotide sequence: TGTGCCAGCAGCCAAGCTGCGATGAACACTGAAGCTTTCTTT. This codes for CASSQAAMNTEAFF. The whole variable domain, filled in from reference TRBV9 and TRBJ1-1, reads DSGVTQTPKHLITATGQRVTLRCSPRSGDLSVYWYQQSLDQGLQFLIQYYNGEERAKGNILERFSAQQFPDLHSELNLSSLELGDSALYFCASSQAAMNTEAFFGQGTRLTVV.

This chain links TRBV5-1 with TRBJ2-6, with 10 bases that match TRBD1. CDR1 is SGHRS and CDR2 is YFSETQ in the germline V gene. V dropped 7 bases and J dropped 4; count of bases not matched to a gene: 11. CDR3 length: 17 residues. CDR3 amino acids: CASGLTGGSAGANVLTF. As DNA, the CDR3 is TGCGCCAGCGGTTTGACAGGGGGCTCGGCGGGGGCCAACGTCCTGACTTTC. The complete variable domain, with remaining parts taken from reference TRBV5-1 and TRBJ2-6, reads KAGVTQTPRYLIKTRGQQVTLSCSPISGHRSVSWYQQTPGQGLQFLFEYFSETQRNKGNFPGRFSGRQFSNSRSEMNVSTLELGDSALYLCASGLTGGSAGANVLTFGAGSRLTVL.

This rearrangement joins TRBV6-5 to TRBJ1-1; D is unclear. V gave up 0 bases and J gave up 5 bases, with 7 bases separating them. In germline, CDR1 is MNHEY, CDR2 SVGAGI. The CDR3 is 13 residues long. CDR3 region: CASSYSRDTEAFF. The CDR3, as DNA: TGTGCCAGCAGTTACTCTCGGGATACTGAAGCTTTCTTT.

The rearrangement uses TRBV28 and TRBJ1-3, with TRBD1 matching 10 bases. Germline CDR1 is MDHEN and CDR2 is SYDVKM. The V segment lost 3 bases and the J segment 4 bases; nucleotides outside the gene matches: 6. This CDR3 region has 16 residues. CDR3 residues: CASSLGTGAGGNTIYF. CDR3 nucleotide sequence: TGTGCCAGCAGTTTGGGGACAGGGGCCGGGGGAAACACCATATATTTT. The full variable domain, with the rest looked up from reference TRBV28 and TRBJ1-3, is DVKVTQSSRYLVKRTGEKVFLECVQDMDHENMFWYRQDPGLGLRLIYFSYDVKMKEKGDIPEGYSVSREKKERFSLILESASTNQTSMYLCASSLGTGAGGNTIYFGEGSWLTVV.

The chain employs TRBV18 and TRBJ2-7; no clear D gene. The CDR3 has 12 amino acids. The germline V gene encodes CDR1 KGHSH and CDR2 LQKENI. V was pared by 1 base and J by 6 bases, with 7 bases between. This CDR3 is CASSPRSGEQYF. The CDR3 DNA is TGTGCCAGCTCACCACGTAGTGGCGAGCAGTACTTC.

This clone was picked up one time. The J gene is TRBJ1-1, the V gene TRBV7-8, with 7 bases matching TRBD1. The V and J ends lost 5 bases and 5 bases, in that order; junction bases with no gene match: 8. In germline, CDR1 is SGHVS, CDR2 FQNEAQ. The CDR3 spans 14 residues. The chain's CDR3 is CASSPRQGGTEAFF. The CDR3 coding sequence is TGTGCCAGCAGCCCGAGACAGGGTGGAACTGAAGCTTTCTTT. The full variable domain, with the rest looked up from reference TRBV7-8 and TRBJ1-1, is GAGVSQSPRYKVAKRGQDVALRCDPISGHVSLFWYQQALGQGPEFLTYFQNEAQLDKSGLPSDRFFAERPEGSVSTLKIQRTQQEDSAVYLCASSPRQGGTEAFFGQGTRLTVV.

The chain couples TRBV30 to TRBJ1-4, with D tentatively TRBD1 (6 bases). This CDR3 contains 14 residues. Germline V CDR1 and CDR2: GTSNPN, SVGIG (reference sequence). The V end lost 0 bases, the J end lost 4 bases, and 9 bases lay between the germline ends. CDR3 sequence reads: CAWSVLGGNEKLFF. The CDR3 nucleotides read TGTGCCTGGAGTGTACTAGGGGGTAATGAAAAACTGTTTTTT.

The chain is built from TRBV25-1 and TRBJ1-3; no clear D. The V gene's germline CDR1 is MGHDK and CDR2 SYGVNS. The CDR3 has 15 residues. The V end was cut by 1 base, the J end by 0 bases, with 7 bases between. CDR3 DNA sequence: TGTGCCAGCAGTGAATGGGCAGACTCTGGAAACACCATATATTTT. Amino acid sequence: CASSEWADSGNTIYF.

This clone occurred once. CDR3 loop: CASSLEGYNGYTF. CDR3 coding DNA: TGCGCCAGCAGCTTGGAAGGGTACAATGGCTACACCTTC. The genes are TRBV5-1 and TRBJ1-2; D unclear. Germline-derived CDR1 and CDR2 are SGHRS and YFSETQ. The CDR3 has 13 residues. The V end lost 0 bases, the J end lost 6 bases, and 9 bases lay between the germline ends.

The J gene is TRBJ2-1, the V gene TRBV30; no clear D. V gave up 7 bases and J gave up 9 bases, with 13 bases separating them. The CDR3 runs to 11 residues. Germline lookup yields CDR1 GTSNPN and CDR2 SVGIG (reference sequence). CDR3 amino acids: CAFSAVSEQFF. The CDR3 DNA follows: TGTGCCTTCAGTGCGGTCTCTGAGCAGTTCTTC.

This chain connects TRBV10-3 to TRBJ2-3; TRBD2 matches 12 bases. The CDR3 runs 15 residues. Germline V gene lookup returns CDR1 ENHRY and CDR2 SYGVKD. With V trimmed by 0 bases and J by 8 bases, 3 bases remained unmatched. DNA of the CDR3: TGTGCCATCAGTGAGTCGACTAGCGGGGGTGGTACGCAGTATTTT. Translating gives CAISESTSGGGTQYF.

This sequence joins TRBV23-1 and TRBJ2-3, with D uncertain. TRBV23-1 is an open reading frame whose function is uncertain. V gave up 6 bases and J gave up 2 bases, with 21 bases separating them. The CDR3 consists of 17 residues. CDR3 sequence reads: CASSGRPHLEATDTQYF. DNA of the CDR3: TGCGCCAGCAGCGGGCGCCCACACCTCGAGGCCACAGATACGCAGTATTTT.

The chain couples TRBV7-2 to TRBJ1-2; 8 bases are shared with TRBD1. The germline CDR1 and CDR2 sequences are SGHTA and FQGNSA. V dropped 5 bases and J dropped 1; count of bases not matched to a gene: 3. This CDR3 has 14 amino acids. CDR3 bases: TGTGCCAGCAGCCGGGACAGGAATAACTATGGCTACACCTTC. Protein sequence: CASSRDRNNYGYTF.